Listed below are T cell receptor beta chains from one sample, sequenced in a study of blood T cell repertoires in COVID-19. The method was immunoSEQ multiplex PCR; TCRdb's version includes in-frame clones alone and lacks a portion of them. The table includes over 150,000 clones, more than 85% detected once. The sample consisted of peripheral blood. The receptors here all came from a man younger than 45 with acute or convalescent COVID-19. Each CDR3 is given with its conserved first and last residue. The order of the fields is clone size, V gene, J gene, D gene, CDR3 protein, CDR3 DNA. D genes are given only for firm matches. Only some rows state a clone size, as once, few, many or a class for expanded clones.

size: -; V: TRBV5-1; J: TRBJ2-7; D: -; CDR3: CASSSAYEQYF; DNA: TGCGCCAGCAGCTCTGCCTACGAGCAGTACTTC
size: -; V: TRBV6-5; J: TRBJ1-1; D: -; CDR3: CASSYPSGVNTEAFF; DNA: TGTGCCAGCAGCTACCCTTCAGGGGTGAACACTGAAGCTTTCTTT
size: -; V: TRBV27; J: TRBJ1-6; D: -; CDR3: CASSFRDSPLHF; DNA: TGTGCCAGCAGTTTCCGGGATTCACCCCTCCACTTT
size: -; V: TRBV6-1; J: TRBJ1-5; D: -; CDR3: CASSAGFSGRDPQPQHF; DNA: TGTGCCAGCAGTGCTGGCTTTAGTGGGCGAGACCCTCAGCCCCAGCATTTT
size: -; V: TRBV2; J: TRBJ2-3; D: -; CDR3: CASRTGGSDTQYF; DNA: TGTGCCAGCAGGACTGGTGGGTCTGATACGCAGTATTTT
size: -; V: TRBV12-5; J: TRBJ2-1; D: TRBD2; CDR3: CASGLVLAGGHNEQFF; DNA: TGTGCTAGTGGTTTGGTCCTAGCGGGGGGACACAATGAGCAGTTCTTC
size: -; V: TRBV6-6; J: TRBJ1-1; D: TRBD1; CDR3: CASSYRGGSKAFF; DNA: TGTGCCAGCAGTTACCGAGGGGGCTCGAAAGCTTTCTTT
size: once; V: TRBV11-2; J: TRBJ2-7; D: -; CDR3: CASSPPVREQYF; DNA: TGTGCCAGCAGTCCCCCAGTCCGTGAGCAGTACTTC
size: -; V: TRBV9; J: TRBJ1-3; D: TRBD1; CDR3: CASSGQGSSGNTIYF; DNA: TGTGCCAGCAGCGGACAGGGGAGCTCTGGAAACACCATATATTTT
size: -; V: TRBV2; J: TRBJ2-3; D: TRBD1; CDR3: CATLPRDRVRRTDTQYF; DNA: TGTGCCACCCTACCCCGGGACAGGGTTCGAAGGACAGATACGCAGTATTTT
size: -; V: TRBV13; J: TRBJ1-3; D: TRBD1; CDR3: CASRPIRGYGNTIYF; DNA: TGTGCCAGCAGGCCTATCAGGGGGTATGGAAACACCATATATTTT
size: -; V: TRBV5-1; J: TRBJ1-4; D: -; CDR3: CASSPQVRANNEKLFF; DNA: TGCGCCAGCAGCCCCCAGGTGCGGGCTAATAATGAAAAACTGTTTTTT
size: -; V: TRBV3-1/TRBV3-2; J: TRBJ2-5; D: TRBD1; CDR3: CASSQARTGGVETQYF; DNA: TGTGCCAGCAGCCAAGCTAGGACAGGGGGCGTAGAGACCCAGTACTTC
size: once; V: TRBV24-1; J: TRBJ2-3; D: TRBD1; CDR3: CATSDPSPGGADTDTQYF; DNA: TGTGCCACCAGTGACCCTTCCCCAGGGGGCGCGGACACAGATACGCAGTATTTT
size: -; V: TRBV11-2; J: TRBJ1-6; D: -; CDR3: CASSRSGWSYSPLHF; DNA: TGTGCCAGCAGCCGTTCTGGGTGGAGTTATTCACCCCTCCACTTT
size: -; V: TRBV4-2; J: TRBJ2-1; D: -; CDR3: CASSQDLGGGYNEQFF; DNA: TGTGCCAGCAGCCAAGATCTCGGGGGAGGCTACAATGAGCAGTTCTTC
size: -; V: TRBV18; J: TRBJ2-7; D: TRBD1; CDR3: CASSPRDSSYEQYF; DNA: TGTGCCAGCTCACCCCGGGACAGTTCCTACGAGCAGTACTTC
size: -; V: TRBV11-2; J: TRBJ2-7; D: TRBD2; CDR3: CASSLAGGSYEQYF; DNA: TGTGCCAGCAGCTTGGCGGGAGGCTCCTACGAGCAGTACTTC
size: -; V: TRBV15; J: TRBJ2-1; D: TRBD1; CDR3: CATRGQGSVDEQFF; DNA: TGTGCCACCCGGGGACAGGGAAGTGTGGATGAGCAGTTCTTC
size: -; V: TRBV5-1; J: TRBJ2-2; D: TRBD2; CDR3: CASSFLLGFAGDTGELFF; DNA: TGCGCCAGCAGCTTCCTCTTGGGCTTTGCGGGGGACACCGGGGAGCTGTTTTTT
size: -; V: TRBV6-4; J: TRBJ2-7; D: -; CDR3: CASSGPRGYEQYF; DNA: TGTGCCAGCAGTGGTCCCAGGGGTTACGAGCAGTACTTC
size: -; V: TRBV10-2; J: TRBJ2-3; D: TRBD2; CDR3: CASSRTSGGSTDTQYF; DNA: TGCGCCAGCAGTCGGACTAGCGGGGGAAGCACAGATACGCAGTATTTT
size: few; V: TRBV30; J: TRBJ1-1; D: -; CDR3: CAWSATANTEAFF; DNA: TGTGCCTGGAGTGCGACAGCGAACACTGAAGCTTTCTTT
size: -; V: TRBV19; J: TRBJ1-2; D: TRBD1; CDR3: CASSPATGLDYGYTF; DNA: TGTGCCAGTAGTCCCGCGACAGGGTTGGACTATGGCTACACCTTC
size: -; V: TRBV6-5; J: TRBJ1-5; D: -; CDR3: CASTTGHGQPQHF; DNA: TGTGCCAGCACCACAGGGCACGGTCAGCCCCAGCATTTT
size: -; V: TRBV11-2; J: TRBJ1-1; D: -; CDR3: CASSSQGIEAFF; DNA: TGTGCCAGCAGCTCCCAGGGGATTGAAGCTTTCTTT
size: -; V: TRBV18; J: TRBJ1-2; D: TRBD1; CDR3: CASSPRGLGYTF; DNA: TGTGCCAGCTCACCAAGGGGGCTGGGCTACACCTTC